Each of the 22 T cell receptor beta chains below was sequenced from the same sample in a study of metastatic and nonmetastatic thyroid tumors. TCRdb re-clonotyped the PCR reads through MiXCR. The sample lists fewer than 40,000 clones, approximately 31% occurring once. Until they underwent thyroid surgery, no patient had received any treatment. The sequenced sample was blood. Receptor source: a female donor with papillary thyroid cancer or a benign thyroid nodule (not recorded which). Some clones in this sample may be carry-over from other donors' samples.

This clone was detected many times. The V and J genes are TRBV27 and TRBJ2-7; D not resolved. The germline CDR1 and CDR2 sequences are MNHEY and SMNVEV (reference sequence). This CDR3 is 10 amino acids long. The CDR3 bases are TGTGCTAGTTACACCTACGAGCAGTACTTC. Translated: CASYTYEQYF.

By frequency in the sample, this clone is medium-sized. The chain links TRBV6-1 to TRBJ1-3; TRBD1 matches 7 bases. Germline values: CDR1 MNHNS, CDR2 SASEGT. V gave up 2 bases and J gave up 0 bases; unmatched junction bases: 10. The CDR3 is 18 residues long. The CDR3 coding sequence is TGTGCCAGCAGTGAATATGCCCGGGGACAGAACTCTGGAAACACCATATATTTT. It encodes CASSEYARGQNSGNTIYF.

This rearrangement joins TRBV11-1 to TRBJ2-7, with a weak D call TRBD1 (6 bases). CDR1 is SGHAT, CDR2 FQDESV, per germline (reference sequence). V was clipped by 1 base and J by 0 bases, with 22 bases between them. This CDR3 is built from 19 residues. The CDR3 DNA reads as TGTGCCAGCAGCTTAGTGGACAGCCTGTATCCTTTGAGCTCCTACGAGCAGTACTTC. Amino acids: CASSLVDSLYPLSSYEQYF.

This clone was seen repeatedly, ten times or more. V gene TRBV6-2 or TRBV6-3 combines with J gene TRBJ2-7; TRBD2 matches 8 bases. Germline assignment: CDR1 MNHEY and CDR2 SVGEGT. The CDR3 runs to 16 residues. V lost 6 bases, J lost 6 bases, and 16 bases stayed unmatched. CDR3 sequence: CASRQGPAGAGGEQYF. CDR3 nucleotide sequence: TGTGCCAGCAGACAGGGCCCGGCGGGCGCGGGGGGCGAGCAGTACTTC.

This clone was detected only a few times. The J gene is TRBJ1-1, the V gene TRBV27, with D tentatively TRBD1 (5 bases). Germline values: CDR1 MNHEY, CDR2 SMNVEV (reference sequence). This CDR3 spans 15 amino acids. The V and J ends lost 6 bases and 4 bases respectively, with 18 bases between them. Here the CDR3 DNA reads TGTGCCAGCAGCCCACGTTCGGGGCTGAGCACTGAAGCTTTCTTT. Amino acids: CASSPRSGLSTEAFF.

This clone was seen many times. The CDR3: CASSTPWEQYF. The CDR3 DNA reads TGTGCCAGCAGCACCCCGTGGGAGCAGTACTTC. The V call is TRBV11-3, the J call TRBJ2-7; D is uncertain. Trimming shortened V by 5 bases and J by 7 bases, and 9 bases separated the two germline ends. The CDR3 is 11 amino acids. Germline V gives CDR1 SGHNT, CDR2 YENEEA.

By proportion, this clone is medium-sized. This sequence joins TRBV6-2 or TRBV6-3 and TRBJ2-7; 7 positions match TRBD1. Germline loops: CDR1 MNHEY, CDR2 SVGEGT. CDR3 size: 14 residues. V gave up 5 bases and J gave up 0 bases; unmatched junction bases: 4. CDR3 bases: TGTGCCAGCAGTCGGACAGGAGGCTCCTACGAGCAGTACTTC. Its translation: CASSRTGGSYEQYF.

This clone was recorded at least ten times. The chain is built from TRBV4-1 and TRBJ1-5; 12 positions match TRBD1. CDR1 MGHRA and CDR2 YSYEKL come from the germline V gene. There are 18 residues in the CDR3. V shed 3 bases, J shed 1 base, and the junction held 7 bases outside the gene matches. The CDR3 DNA is TGCGCCAGCAGCCATCCAACCGGGACAGGGGGCAGCAATCAGCCCCAGCATTTT. This codes for CASSHPTGTGGSNQPQHF.

This clone was found many times. The chain links TRBV28 to TRBJ1-2; D is ambiguous. Trimming removed 5 bases at V and 4 bases at J, with 20 bases between. The CDR3 consists of 16 residues. Germline V gene lookup returns CDR1 MDHEN and CDR2 SYDVKM. CDR3 nucleotide sequence: TGTGCCAGCAGTCTATCAGTTACAGCGGATCTCTATGGCTACACCTTC. This encodes CASSLSVTADLYGYTF.

V gene TRBV20-1 combines with J gene TRBJ1-6; TRBD1 matches at 9 bases. The CDR3 extends over 15 amino acids. Trimming took 6 bases from V and 7 from J; bases not matched to a gene: 10. Germline CDR1 and CDR2: DFQATT and SNEGSKA (reference sequence). The DNA for the CDR3 is TGCAGTGCAATTCCCGGGACAGGGATCAATTCACCCCTCCACTTT. It codes for CSAIPGTGINSPLHF.

The chain has TRBV30 and TRBJ1-1; D might be TRBD1 (5 bases). Germline CDR1 and CDR2: GTSNPN and SVGIG (reference sequence). The CDR3 has 16 residues. With 2 bases removed from V and 4 bases from J, the gap between germline ends came to 20 bases. CDR3 DNA sequence: TGTGCCTGGAGTTACCCGGGCGGGGCGCGGATCACTGAAGCTTTCTTT. Translating gives CAWSYPGGARITEAFF.

To note about this clone: A read error may produce the germline difference seen at one junction end. This sequence joins TRBV15 and TRBJ1-5; D may be TRBD1 (5 bases). Per the germline V gene, CDR1 is LNHNV and CDR2 is YYDKDF (reference sequence). The CDR3 loop spans 15 amino acids. CDR3 region: CATSRGTWGHHPQHF. Written as DNA, the CDR3 is TGTGCCACCAGCAGAGGGACATGGGGCCATCATCCCCAGCATTTT.

This clone occurred a few times. This clone may be a read error of a much larger clone one base away. The sample contains more than one DNA sequence encoding this CDR3. This chain uses TRBV20-1 with TRBJ2-2, with 8 positions matching TRBD2. The CDR3 loop spans 17 amino acids. Germline lookup yields CDR1 DFQATT and CDR2 SNEGSKA (reference sequence). This CDR3 is CSARPPTGGFNTGELFF. CDR3 nucleotides: TGCAGTGCTAGGCCGCCGACGGGAGGGTTTAACACCGGGGAGCTGTTCTTT.

This clone appeared many times. The rearrangement links TRBV6-1 to TRBJ2-1; a weak D match, TRBD2 (6 bases). From germline, CDR1 is MNHNS and CDR2 SASEGT. CDR3 length: 15 amino acids. V lost 0 bases to trimming and J lost 2 bases, with 8 bases between them. CDR3 loop: CASSEAEGTYNEQFF. Here the CDR3 DNA reads TGTGCCAGCAGTGAAGCGGAGGGTACCTACAATGAGCAGTTCTTC.

In this sample, this clone turned up many times. The chain has TRBV20-1 and TRBJ2-3, with TRBD1 matching over 10 bases. CDR1 and CDR2 (germline): DFQATT, SNEGSKA (reference sequence). There are 17 residues in the CDR3. J gave up 2 bases and V 0 bases, and 8 bases lay outside the gene matches. The CDR3 protein is CSARDMEDRGNTDTQYF. The CDR3 region has the DNA TGCAGTGCTAGAGATATGGAGGACAGGGGGAACACAGATACGCAGTATTTT.

The V gene is TRBV20-1, the J gene TRBJ1-5, with D unresolved. The CDR3 runs to 12 residues. Per the germline V gene, CDR1 is DFQATT and CDR2 is SNEGSKA (reference sequence). Trimming shortened V by 5 bases and J by 3 bases, and 8 bases separated the two germline ends. The CDR3 nucleotides read TGCAGTGCTGTCCAGTTCAATCAGCCCCAGCATTTT. Residues: CSAVQFNQPQHF.

This chain uses TRBV11-2 with TRBJ2-1; D ambiguous. The CDR3 is made up of 13 amino acids. Germline V gene data show CDR1 as SGHAT and CDR2 as FQNNGV. The V end lost 3 bases, the J end lost 5 bases, and 8 bases lay between the germline ends. This CDR3 reads CASSFSRNNEQFF. Written as DNA, the CDR3 is TGTGCCAGCAGCTTCTCGCGAAACAATGAGCAGTTCTTC.

This clone was counted ten times or more. The chain employs TRBV30 and TRBJ1-1; D perhaps matches TRBD1 (6 bases). The CDR3 loop spans 14 amino acids. The ends were cut back, 4 bases at V and 1 base at J, with 13 bases in the middle. Germline CDR1 reads GTSNPN; CDR2 reads SVGIG (reference sequence). The CDR3 reads CAWKGDGQNTEAFF. The CDR3 bases are TGTGCCTGGAAGGGGGACGGACAGAACACTGAAGCTTTCTTT.

This clone was seen a few times. The chain recombines TRBV28 with TRBJ2-2, with D possibly TRBD2 on 6 matching bases. Trimming cost V 4 bases and J 4 bases, with 16 bases left between them. The CDR3 is 16 residues long. Germline lookup yields CDR1 MDHEN and CDR2 SYDVKM. The CDR3 DNA reads TGTGCCAGCAGTTCGCCCGTTAGGGGAGGCACCGGGGAGCTGTTTTTT. This translates into CASSSPVRGGTGELFF.

This clone was counted many times. In the same sample, other DNA sequences code for this CDR3. Written as DNA, the CDR3 is TGTGCCAGCAGCCTGCGACTAGCGGACCACACAGATACGCAGTATTTT. Translated: CASSLRLADHTDTQYF. This chain uses TRBV13 with TRBJ2-3; 9 bases agree with TRBD2. The germline gives CDR1 PRHDT, CDR2 FYEKMQ (reference sequence). This CDR3 has 16 residues. J gave up 2 bases and V 5 bases, and 8 bases lay outside the gene matches. Full variable domain (outside the CDR3, taken from reference TRBV13 and TRBJ2-3): AAGVIQSPRHLIKEKRETATLKCYPIPRHDTVYWYQQGPGQDPQFLISFYEKMQSDKGSIPDRFSAQQFSDYHSELNMSSLELGDSALYFCASSLRLADHTDTQYFGPGTRLTVL.

Ten or more counts support this clone. The gene calls are TRBV12-3 or TRBV12-4 and TRBJ2-1; D unresolved. This CDR3 has 11 residues. Between the trimmed V and J ends, which lost 6 bases and 8 bases, there was a span of 8 bases. Here the CDR3 reads CASSLTHEQFF. Written as DNA, the CDR3 is TGTGCCAGCAGCCTCACGCATGAGCAGTTCTTC.

This clone was counted between two and nine times. The chain recombines TRBV30 with TRBJ1-2, with D hard to call. Looked up from germline, CDR1 is GTSNPN and CDR2 is SVGIG (reference sequence). This CDR3 region has 14 residues. V shed 5 bases and J shed 1 base, with 14 bases lying between them. The chain's CDR3 is CAWERSNVNYGYTF. CDR3 in DNA: TGTGCCTGGGAACGGAGCAACGTTAACTATGGCTACACCTTC.